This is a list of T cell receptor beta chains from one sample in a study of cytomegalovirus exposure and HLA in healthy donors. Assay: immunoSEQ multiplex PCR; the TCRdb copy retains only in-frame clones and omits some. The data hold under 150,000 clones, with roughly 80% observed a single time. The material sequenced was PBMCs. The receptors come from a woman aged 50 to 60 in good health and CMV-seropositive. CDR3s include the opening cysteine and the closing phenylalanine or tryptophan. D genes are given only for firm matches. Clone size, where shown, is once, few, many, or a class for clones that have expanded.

CAWTTGVREKLFF,TGTGCCTGGACTACAGGGGTGCGGGAAAAACTGTTTTTT,TRBJ1-4,13,TRBD1,-,TRBV30
CAISGRDRGNTIYF,TGTGCCATCAGTGGCCGGGACAGGGGAAACACCATATATTTT,TRBJ1-3,14,TRBD1,-,TRBV10-3
CASSPTYHEKLFF,TGCGCCAGCAGCCCAACCTACCATGAAAAACTGTTTTTT,TRBJ1-4,13,-,many,TRBV5-1
CASSSTLGFSYEQYF,TGTGCCAGCAGCTCTACTCTTGGTTTTTCATACGAGCAGTACTTC,TRBJ2-7,15,-,few,TRBV5-4
CASSLATAAKADTQYF,TGTGCCAGCAGCTTAGCGACAGCCGCTAAGGCAGATACGCAGTATTTT,TRBJ2-3,16,-,-,TRBV7-9
CASSPLQGRGYTF,TGTGCCAGCTCACCACTCCAGGGTCGCGGCTACACCTTC,TRBJ1-2,13,-,-,TRBV18
CAWVMMTGNYEQYF,TGTGCCTGGGTTATGATGACAGGTAACTACGAGCAGTACTTC,TRBJ2-7,14,-,-,TRBV30
CASSHSGTGDPNTEAFF,TGTGCCAGCAGCCACTCCGGGACAGGGGATCCGAACACTGAAGCTTTCTTT,TRBJ1-1,17,TRBD1,-,TRBV7-2
CASSLGTPSGGATDHEQYF,TGTGCCAGCAGCTTAGGGACCCCCAGCGGGGGGGCCACTGACCACGAGCAGTACTTC,TRBJ2-7,19,TRBD2,-,TRBV7-2
CASSLRLAGGIPNEQFF,TGTGCCAGCAGTTTAAGACTAGCGGGGGGAATTCCGAATGAGCAGTTCTTC,TRBJ2-1,17,TRBD2,-,TRBV27
CASSGLADEQFF,TGTGCCAGCTCCGGACTAGCGGATGAGCAGTTCTTC,TRBJ2-1,12,TRBD2,-,TRBV2